The subject of this entry is one T cell receptor (beta chain). This entry belongs to a study of blood T cell repertoires in COVID-19. Study at large: Some COVID-19 samples were acute and others convalescent; all came from the United States, Italy and Spain. From T cells, B-cell-depleted T cells, or PBMCs came the material, which was cDNA or gDNA.

Source study methods: Reference gene primers were amplified, and this amplification served to estimate nucleated cell counts. The method was immunoSEQ multiplex PCR; TCRdb's version includes in-frame clones alone and lacks a portion of them. The V and J calls and clone size are taken from that table; D and trimming were inferred from the DNA. The sample shows 150,000 or so clones, about 90% of them seen only once. This clonotype was obtained from a woman in her 70s with acute or convalescent COVID-19. The sequenced sample was peripheral blood.

CDR3 in DNA: TGTGCCAGCAGTTTATGGGCCATCATGGACAGCAGCTCACCCCTCCACTTT. It yields the protein CASSLWAIMDSSSPLHF. The chain links TRBV28 to TRBJ1-6; D might be TRBD1 (6 bases). V lost 0 bases and J 10 bases, leaving 19 bases between the germline ends. Per germline, CDR1 MDHEN and CDR2 SYDVKM. CDR3 length: 17 amino acids.